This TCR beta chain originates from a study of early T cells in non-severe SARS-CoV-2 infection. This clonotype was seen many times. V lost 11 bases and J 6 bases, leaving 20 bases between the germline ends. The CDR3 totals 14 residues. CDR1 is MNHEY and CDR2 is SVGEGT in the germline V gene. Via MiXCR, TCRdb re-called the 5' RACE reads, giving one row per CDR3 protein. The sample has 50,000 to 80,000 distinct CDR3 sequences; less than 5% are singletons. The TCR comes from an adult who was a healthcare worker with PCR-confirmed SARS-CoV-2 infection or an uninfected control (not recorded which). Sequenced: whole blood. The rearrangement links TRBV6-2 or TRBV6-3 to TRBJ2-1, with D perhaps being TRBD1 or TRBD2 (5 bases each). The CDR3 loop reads CASKDGTDANEQFF. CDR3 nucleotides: TGTGCCTCAAAGGACGGGACCGACGCCAATGAGCAGTTCTTC.